Below, 20 T cell receptor beta chains from the same sample are listed, as sequenced in a study of CD8 T cells in Susac syndrome. cDNA came from about 0.5 to 1 ug RNA primed by random hexamers. From the immunoSEQ multiplex PCR reads, TCRdb called clonotypes with MiXCR, one entry per CDR3 protein. The sample records roughly 120,000 distinct CDR3 sequences, just under 95% being singletons. The source material was CD4+ T cells from PBMCs. All receptors come from a human donor with multiple sclerosis.

This chain joins TRBV6-5 and TRBJ2-7; tentatively, D is TRBD2 (6 bases). This CDR3 spans 15 amino acids. V lost 2 bases and J lost 0, with 11 bases in between. CDR1 is MNHEY, CDR2 SVGAGI, per germline. The CDR3 is CASSYIGGGSYEQYF. The CDR3 bases are TGTGCCAGCAGTTACATCGGGGGTGGCTCCTACGAGCAGTACTTC.

V and J are TRBV14 and TRBJ2-3, with a weak D call TRBD1 (5 bases). Trimming stripped 4 bases from V and 0 bases from J, with 17 bases between. CDR1 and CDR2 from the germline V gene are SGHDN and FVKESK. CDR3 size: 17 residues. The CDR3: CASSPPLKGISTDTQYF. CDR3 DNA sequence: TGTGCCAGCAGCCCCCCCCTTAAGGGGATTAGCACAGATACGCAGTATTTT.

This chain uses TRBV12-3 or TRBV12-4 with TRBJ2-2; D gene uncertain. Trimming stripped 6 bases from V and 4 bases from J, with 9 bases between. This CDR3 is 13 amino acids long. The CDR3 coding sequence is TGTGCCAGCAGCGGACCTTCCACCGGGGAGCTGTTTTTT. Its protein product is CASSGPSTGELFF.

The chain is built from TRBV11-2 and TRBJ2-4, with TRBD2 as a possible D gene (5 bases). The V gene lost 5 bases and the J gene lost 7 bases, with 15 bases spanning the gap. This CDR3 has 14 residues. The germline V gene has CDR1 SGHAT and CDR2 FQNNGV. DNA of the CDR3: TGTGCCAGCAGCCCCTCGGCCAGAGGGAACATTCAGTACTTC. Translated, it gives CASSPSARGNIQYF.

V usage is TRBV27 and J usage is TRBJ1-6; tentatively, D is TRBD1 (6 bases). Germline-derived CDR1 and CDR2 are MNHEY and SMNVEV (reference sequence). Trimming left V 7 bases short and J 6 bases short, with 10 bases between. The CDR3 has 13 residues. CDR3 coding DNA: TGTGCCAGCAAGGGGGGGGCTAATTCACCCCTCCACTTT. Residues: CASKGGANSPLHF.

The chain combines TRBV20-1 with TRBJ2-3; D is perhaps TRBD1 (5 bases). The CDR3 contains 13 residues. Between the trimmed V and J ends, which lost 4 bases and 2 bases, there was a span of 10 bases. In germline, CDR1 is DFQATT, CDR2 SNEGSKA (reference sequence). The CDR3 sequence: CSATRQNTDTQYF. CDR3 nucleotide sequence: TGCAGTGCTACAAGACAGAACACAGATACGCAGTATTTT.

The chain joins TRBV20-1 to TRBJ2-5, with 7 bases aligning to TRBD2. J gave up 5 bases and V 2 bases, and 11 bases lay outside the gene matches. This CDR3 is built from 15 residues. Germline V gene data show CDR1 as DFQATT and CDR2 as SNEGSKA (reference sequence). CDR3 protein: CSARSLSGPTETQYF. The DNA for the CDR3 is TGCAGTGCTAGATCTCTTAGCGGGCCAACGGAGACCCAGTACTTC.

The CDR3: CASSTNRGSYEQYF. The CDR3 DNA is TGTGCCAGCAGCACAAACAGGGGGAGTTACGAGCAGTACTTC. V usage is TRBV7-2 and J usage is TRBJ2-7; 8 bases are a match to TRBD1. Losses at the gene ends were 5 bases for V and 4 bases for J; bases not matched to a gene: 7. The CDR3 has 14 residues. Looked up from germline, CDR1 is SGHTA and CDR2 is FQGNSA.

The chain employs TRBV6-2 or TRBV6-3 and TRBJ2-7; D uncertain. The V and J ends lost 5 bases and 3 bases respectively, with 11 bases between them. The CDR3 loop spans 13 amino acids. Per the germline V gene, CDR1 is MNHEY and CDR2 is SVGEGT. In nucleotides, the CDR3 is TGTGCCAGCAGTCGGACCGCATTCTACGAGCAGTACTTC. Amino acids: CASSRTAFYEQYF.

The chain couples TRBV12-3 or TRBV12-4 to TRBJ2-3; perhaps TRBD2 as D (6 bases). V dropped 1 base and J dropped 0 bases, with 8 bases sitting between them. The CDR3 loop spans 15 amino acids. This CDR3 is CASSLVGLSTDTQYF. CDR3 DNA: TGTGCCAGCAGTTTAGTGGGACTGAGCACAGATACGCAGTATTTT.

V usage is TRBV20-1 and J usage is TRBJ2-5; D is ambiguous. The CDR3 covers 14 residues. Germline CDR1 DFQATT, CDR2 SNEGSKA (reference sequence). The V and J ends lost 0 bases and 4 bases respectively, with 12 bases between them. In nucleotides, the CDR3 is TGCAGTGCTAGAGATCGTCAATTGAGAGAGACCCAGTACTTC. Protein: CSARDRQLRETQYF.

V and J are TRBV11-3 and TRBJ2-2, with unresolved D. This CDR3 has 16 amino acids. Trimming took 5 bases from V and 5 from J, leaving 18 bases between them. Looked up from germline, CDR1 is SGHNT and CDR2 is YENEEA. DNA of the CDR3: TGTGCCAGCAGCCTACGGCTAGGAATACCTACCGGGGAGCTGTTTTTT. Protein: CASSLRLGIPTGELFF.

V usage is TRBV6-5 and J usage is TRBJ1-2; D gene uncertain. Germline CDR1 and CDR2: MNHEY and SVGAGI. The CDR3 has 14 amino acids. Trimming shortened V by 5 bases and J by 4 bases, and 14 bases separated the two germline ends. The CDR3 nucleotides are TGTGCCAGCAGTATTGACAAGTCCCTCTATGGCTACACCTTC. It yields the protein CASSIDKSLYGYTF.

The gene calls are TRBV20-1 and TRBJ2-2, with a weak D call TRBD1 (5 bases). The CDR3 is 15 amino acids. Per the germline V gene, CDR1 is DFQATT and CDR2 is SNEGSKA (reference sequence). V lost 4 bases and J 5 bases, leaving 17 bases between the germline ends. CDR3 bases: TGCAGTGCTAAGGATGCAGGGAAGGGAACCGGGGAGCTGTTTTTT. This translates into CSAKDAGKGTGELFF.

This clonotype was detected a few times. V is TRBV6-1 and J is TRBJ1-1; D is undetermined. Trimming took off 6 bases at V and 9 bases at J, with 14 bases between the two ends. The CDR3 runs 12 residues. Germline CDR1 and CDR2: MNHNS and SASEGT. CDR3 DNA: TGTGCCAGCAGACCACCGGGAGCCAAAGCTTTCTTT. Its translation is CASRPPGAKAFF.

V and J are TRBV4-1 and TRBJ2-1, with 9 bases that match TRBD2. The CDR3 has 15 residues. In germline, CDR1 is MGHRA, CDR2 YSYEKL. The V segment lost 5 bases and the J segment 2 bases; nucleotides outside the gene matches: 4. CDR3 DNA sequence: TGCGCCAGCAGCGAAGCTAGCGGGGCCTACAATGAGCAGTTCTTC. Translation gives CASSEASGAYNEQFF.

The chain employs TRBV5-4 and TRBJ1-6, with a tentative D call TRBD1 (6 bases). Germline lookup yields CDR1 SGHNT and CDR2 YYREEE (reference sequence). V gave up 0 bases and J gave up 0 bases, with 22 bases separating them. CDR3 size: 21 residues. The CDR3 DNA is TGTGCCAGCAGCTTGGGACTACGCTACAGGGCGAACAGCTCCTATAATTCACCCCTCCACTTT. Translation: CASSLGLRYRANSSYNSPLHF.

The gene calls are TRBV6-4 and TRBJ1-2; 8 nucleotides agree with TRBD1. After removal of 4 bases from V and 4 bases from J, the junction contained 8 bases not matched to a gene. Germline V gives CDR1 MRHNA, CDR2 SNTAGT. The CDR3 spans 15 residues. CDR3 region: CASSVKPDRGYGYTF. The CDR3 DNA sequence: TGTGCCAGCAGTGTAAAACCCGACAGGGGCTATGGCTACACCTTC.

V usage is TRBV3-1 and J usage is TRBJ2-1, with no clear D. The CDR3 runs 13 residues. Trimming shortened V by 4 bases and J by 7 bases, and 11 bases separated the two germline ends. Germline V gives CDR1 LGHDT, CDR2 YNNKEL (reference sequence). The CDR3 nucleotides read TGTGCCAGCAGCCGGGCGAGTGGGAATGAGCAGTTCTTC. Protein: CASSRASGNEQFF.

The gene calls are TRBV6-1 and TRBJ2-2; 7 positions match TRBD1. The trim removed 5 bases at V and 0 bases at J, leaving 6 bases unmatched. The CDR3 runs 16 residues. Germline V CDR1 and CDR2: MNHNS, SASEGT. CDR3 protein: CASSTGAPPNTGELFF. Written as DNA, the CDR3 is TGTGCCAGCAGTACAGGGGCCCCGCCGAACACCGGGGAGCTGTTTTTT.